A selection of T cell receptor beta chains follows, all from one sample in a study of T cell changes during pregnancy in multiple sclerosis. Profiled with immunoSEQ multiplex PCR; TCRdb holds only in-frame clones, not every one. The data contain about 89,000 clones, 85% to 95% of them singletons. The specimen was peripheral blood, collected after pregnancy. The receptors derive from a female donor in good health, enrolled as a control in a pregnancy study. Each CDR3 is given with its conserved first and last residue. The D gene is left open where the match is weak. Clone size, where shown, is once, few, many, or a class for clones that have expanded.

D gene: -
J gene: TRBJ1-4
clone size: -
V gene: TRBV7-2
CDR3 length: 16
CDR3 DNA: TGTGCCAGCAGCTTAGGGATGTTGGGGGCGAGAGAAAAACTGTTTTTT
CDR3 protein: CASSLGMLGAREKLFF

D gene: TRBD2
J gene: TRBJ2-3
clone size: once
V gene: TRBV5-4
CDR3 length: 15
CDR3 DNA: TGTGCCAGCAGCGCAACTGGGACTAGCGGGAGGACGCAGTATTTT
CDR3 protein: CASSATGTSGRTQYF

D gene: TRBD2
J gene: TRBJ2-1
clone size: -
V gene: TRBV11-2
CDR3 length: 15
CDR3 DNA: TGTGCCAGCAGCTTAGATTACACATTAGCGGGGGAGCAGTTCTTC
CDR3 protein: CASSLDYTLAGEQFF

D gene: TRBD1
J gene: TRBJ2-1
clone size: once
V gene: TRBV5-1
CDR3 length: 14
CDR3 DNA: TGCGCCAGCAGCTGGGGACAGGGGAACAATGAGCAGTTCTTC
CDR3 protein: CASSWGQGNNEQFF

D gene: -
J gene: TRBJ1-4
clone size: -
V gene: TRBV7-9
CDR3 length: 11
CDR3 DNA: TGTGCCAGCGGAGCTGATGAAAAACTGTTTTTT
CDR3 protein: CASGADEKLFF

D gene: -
J gene: TRBJ1-2
clone size: once
V gene: TRBV4-1
CDR3 length: 14
CDR3 DNA: TGCGCCAGCAGCCCCCGGGAGGGTGTCTATGGCTACACCTTC
CDR3 protein: CASSPREGVYGYTF

D gene: TRBD2
J gene: TRBJ2-2
clone size: -
V gene: TRBV7-2
CDR3 length: 16
CDR3 DNA: TGTGCCAGCAGCTCCCGAGTAGCGGGAGGTAGCGGGGAGCTGTTTTTT
CDR3 protein: CASSSRVAGGSGELFF

D gene: -
J gene: TRBJ1-5
clone size: -
V gene: TRBV19
CDR3 length: 12
CDR3 DNA: TGTGCCAGTAGGGGCCCGAATCAGCCCCAGCATTTT
CDR3 protein: CASRGPNQPQHF

D gene: -
J gene: TRBJ1-1
clone size: few
V gene: TRBV2
CDR3 length: 13
CDR3 DNA: TGTGCCAGCAGTGGACATTTTGGCACTGAAGCTTTCTTT
CDR3 protein: CASSGHFGTEAFF

D gene: -
J gene: TRBJ1-4
clone size: -
V gene: TRBV11-2
CDR3 length: 13
CDR3 DNA: TGTGCCAGCAGCTCCCCCGGGGGAGGGCAACTGTTTTTT
CDR3 protein: CASSSPGGGQLFF

D gene: -
J gene: TRBJ2-7
clone size: -
V gene: TRBV28
CDR3 length: 13
CDR3 DNA: TGTGCCAGCAGCGCGACAACACCCTACGAGCAGTACTTC
CDR3 protein: CASSATTPYEQYF

D gene: TRBD2
J gene: TRBJ2-7
clone size: -
V gene: TRBV29-1
CDR3 length: 14
CDR3 DNA: TGCAGCGTGTCGCAACGTAGCGGGAGCTACGAGCAGTACTTC
CDR3 protein: CSVSQRSGSYEQYF

D gene: TRBD2
J gene: TRBJ2-1
clone size: -
V gene: TRBV7-9
CDR3 length: 16
CDR3 DNA: TGTGCCAGCAGACCACGACTAGCGGGACCCTACAATGAGCAGTTCTTC
CDR3 protein: CASRPRLAGPYNEQFF

D gene: TRBD2
J gene: TRBJ2-7
clone size: -
V gene: TRBV6-5
CDR3 length: 13
CDR3 DNA: TGTGCCAGCAGTCGACTAGCGGCCTACGAGCAGTACTTC
CDR3 protein: CASSRLAAYEQYF

D gene: TRBD1
J gene: TRBJ2-2
clone size: -
V gene: TRBV2
CDR3 length: 16
CDR3 DNA: TGTGCCAGCAGCCCGGGCAGGGGGCTAGGCACCGGGGAGCTGTTTTTT
CDR3 protein: CASSPGRGLGTGELFF

D gene: TRBD1
J gene: TRBJ2-2
clone size: -
V gene: TRBV19
CDR3 length: 15
CDR3 DNA: TGTGCCAGTACCCAGGGACAGGACAACACCGGGGAGCTGTTTTTT
CDR3 protein: CASTQGQDNTGELFF

D gene: TRBD2
J gene: TRBJ2-1
clone size: -
V gene: TRBV5-1
CDR3 length: 16
CDR3 DNA: TGCGCCAGCAGCTTGATTCCAGCGGGAGTATACAATGAGCAGTTCTTC
CDR3 protein: CASSLIPAGVYNEQFF

D gene: TRBD2
J gene: TRBJ2-7
clone size: -
V gene: TRBV15
CDR3 length: 14
CDR3 DNA: TGTGCCACCAGCAGAGATGGACTAGCGGATCAGCAGTACTTC
CDR3 protein: CATSRDGLADQQYF

D gene: TRBD2
J gene: TRBJ2-1
clone size: -
V gene: TRBV6-6
CDR3 length: 15
CDR3 DNA: TGTGCCAGCAGTACCCCGACTAGCGGGAACGATGAGCAGTTCTTC
CDR3 protein: CASSTPTSGNDEQFF

D gene: -
J gene: TRBJ2-2
clone size: -
V gene: TRBV20-1
CDR3 length: 11
CDR3 DNA: TGCAGTGCCCGGAACACCGGGGAGCTGTTTTTT
CDR3 protein: CSARNTGELFF

D gene: TRBD2
J gene: TRBJ2-7
clone size: -
V gene: TRBV18
CDR3 length: 20
CDR3 DNA: TGTGCCAGCTCACCACCTTTGAGACTAGCGGGCGTCAACCACCTTTACGAGCAGTACTTC
CDR3 protein: CASSPPLRLAGVNHLYEQYF

D gene: TRBD1
J gene: TRBJ2-7
clone size: -
V gene: TRBV19
CDR3 length: 16
CDR3 DNA: TGTGCCAGTAGTATAGAGCGGACAGGGCTAAACTACGAGCAGTACTTC
CDR3 protein: CASSIERTGLNYEQYF

D gene: TRBD2
J gene: TRBJ2-1
clone size: -
V gene: TRBV6-5
CDR3 length: 15
CDR3 DNA: TGTGCCAGCAGTTACACCGTCCGGACTAGCGTTGAGCAGTTCTTC
CDR3 protein: CASSYTVRTSVEQFF

D gene: TRBD1
J gene: TRBJ2-5
clone size: once
V gene: TRBV2
CDR3 length: 12
CDR3 DNA: TGTGCCAGCAGGGACAGGGGAGAGACCCAGTACTTC
CDR3 protein: CASRDRGETQYF

D gene: TRBD2
J gene: TRBJ2-1
clone size: -
V gene: TRBV28
CDR3 length: 15
CDR3 DNA: TGTGCCAGCAGCCCCGGTAGCGGGAGGAGGAATGAGCAGTTCTTC
CDR3 protein: CASSPGSGRRNEQFF

D gene: -
J gene: TRBJ2-5
clone size: -
V gene: TRBV27
CDR3 length: 15
CDR3 DNA: TGTGCCAGCAGTTCCCCAGGGTACGCCCGGGAGACCCAGTACTTC
CDR3 protein: CASSSPGYARETQYF

D gene: TRBD1
J gene: TRBJ1-2
clone size: -
V gene: TRBV28
CDR3 length: 12
CDR3 DNA: TGTGCCAGCAGTTTCAGGGGGCAGGGCTACACCTTC
CDR3 protein: CASSFRGQGYTF

D gene: TRBD2
J gene: TRBJ2-3
clone size: -
V gene: TRBV5-1
CDR3 length: 17
CDR3 DNA: TGCGCCAGCAGCTTCGGGGTCGCGGGAGCTAGCACAGATACGCAGTATTTT
CDR3 protein: CASSFGVAGASTDTQYF

D gene: TRBD2
J gene: TRBJ2-1
clone size: -
V gene: TRBV5-4
CDR3 length: 17
CDR3 DNA: TGTGCCAGCATTGCGGGAGGTCAATCGAGCTCCTACAATGAGCAGTTCTTC
CDR3 protein: CASIAGGQSSSYNEQFF

D gene: TRBD1
J gene: TRBJ2-2
clone size: -
V gene: TRBV4-1
CDR3 length: 17
CDR3 DNA: TGCGCCAGCAGCCACGGAAAGGGGGCGTCCAACACCGGGGAGCTGTTTTTT
CDR3 protein: CASSHGKGASNTGELFF

D gene: -
J gene: TRBJ1-2
clone size: -
V gene: TRBV9
CDR3 length: 15
CDR3 DNA: TGTGCCAGCAGCGCCGGGTGGTCAGCTAACTATGGCTACACCTTC
CDR3 protein: CASSAGWSANYGYTF

D gene: -
J gene: TRBJ1-2
clone size: -
V gene: TRBV27
CDR3 length: 15
CDR3 DNA: TGTGCCAGCAGTTTATATGCGGCGTTCGGGAAAGGCTACACCTTC
CDR3 protein: CASSLYAAFGKGYTF

D gene: -
J gene: TRBJ2-4
clone size: -
V gene: TRBV6-5
CDR3 length: 15
CDR3 DNA: TGTGCCAGCAGCGAGGGCTCCGGGGTCAAAAACATTCAGTACTTC
CDR3 protein: CASSEGSGVKNIQYF